Here is one T cell receptor beta chain with its context. This sample was included in a study of blood T cell repertoires in COVID-19. About the study: T cells, B-cell-depleted T cells, or PBMCs supplied cDNA or gDNA.

TCRdb keeps only in-frame clones here, not all; method: immunoSEQ multiplex PCR. The table records approximately 99,000 clones, 80% to 90% of them present only once. Trimming removed 6 bases from V and 4 bases from J, with 16 bases in between. Looked up from germline, CDR1 is SQVTM and CDR2 is ANQGSEA. CDR3 length: 14 amino acids. The sample was peripheral blood. The sequence was obtained from a human donor in a cohort sampled during active COVID-19. This chain links TRBV29-1 with TRBJ1-3; no clear D gene. The CDR3: CSVRKGLSGNTIYF. Here the CDR3 DNA reads TGCAGCGTCCGCAAAGGACTTTCAGGAAACACCATATATTTT.